This T cell receptor (beta chain) was obtained from a study of T cell clonotyping in hematopoietic cell transplantation. Profiling relied on immunoSEQ multiplex PCR, and the TCRdb table lists in-frame clones only, not all of them. The table records fewer than 8,000 clones, 95% to 97% of them present only once. Deletions cut 5 bases from V and 2 bases from J, with 20 bases between. CDR3 length: 17 residues. In germline, CDR1 is MDHEN, CDR2 SYDVKM. Time point defined: recipient sample about 28 days before transplant, after cytoreduction. This clone was seen a single time. Sequencing was performed on peripheral blood mononuclear cells, taken before stem cell transplant. The sequence came from a man in his sixties or seventies with acute myeloid leukemia. Some clones in this sample may be carry-over from other donors' samples. The genes are TRBV28 and TRBJ2-3; D unresolved. CDR3 residues: CASSPARTGRDTDTQYF. CDR3 sequence (DNA): TGTGCCAGCAGTCCAGCGAGGACCGGGCGCGACACAGATACGCAGTATTTT.